This T cell receptor (beta chain) was sequenced for a study of shared clonotypes between healthy human individuals. In the study overall: Each donor's CD4 naive and CD4 memory cells filled three plates apiece, CD8 naive two, and CD8 memory one.

CD8 cells classed as naive were CD45RO-negative and positively selected for CCR7, excluding terminally differentiated effector memory CD45RA+ cells. Sequencing was at deep level. Approximately 210 ng DNA, tens of thousands of T cell genomes, went into each sorted-subset replicate PCR. Data came from immunoSEQ multiplex PCR; TCRdb stores just in-frame clones and leaves some out. The data hold some 800,000 clones, with over 90% observed a single time. Germline V lookup: CDR1 WSHSY, CDR2 SAAADI. Trimming at V came to 9 bases and at J to 4 bases, leaving 13 bases not matched to a gene. CDR3 size: 15 residues.

Sample: naive CD8+ T cells sorted from blood. The chain combines TRBV10-2 with TRBJ2-3, with TRBD1 matching 7 bases. This TCR derives from a man aged 25 to 40 in good health. CDR3 sequence (DNA): TGCGCCAGTCAGACAGGGACATACCACCCAGATACGCAGTATTTT. Translated: CASQTGTYHPDTQYF.